This T cell receptor beta chain comes out of a study of T cell responses to AZD1222 COVID-19 vaccine. Looking at the study overall: Some second doses came at about 4 weeks and others at about 12 weeks; these were pooled. Study-level results: Spike as a whole was targeted by vaccine-associated CD4 TCRs, dominant at 160-218 and 743-854. Baseline seropositivity occurred in only six or seven AZD1222 recipients. Most donors were white British, females outnumbered males, and clonal diversity was possibly underestimated.

In the case of this clone: Its target is unknown.

TCRdb keeps only in-frame clones here, not all; method: immunoSEQ multiplex PCR. The profile shows more than 75,000 clones, roughly 90% of them singletons. Trimming took 5 bases from V and 5 from J, leaving 4 bases between them. CDR3 length equals 11 residues. In germline, CDR1 is SGHTA, CDR2 FQGNSA. The sample here was peripheral blood, taken on day 0 of AZD1222 vaccination. The chain is built from TRBV7-2 and TRBJ2-1; D gene unclear. The TCR originated in an adult in good health. The CDR3 loop reads CASSPHNEQFF. DNA of the CDR3: TGTGCCAGCAGCCCGCACAATGAGCAGTTCTTC.